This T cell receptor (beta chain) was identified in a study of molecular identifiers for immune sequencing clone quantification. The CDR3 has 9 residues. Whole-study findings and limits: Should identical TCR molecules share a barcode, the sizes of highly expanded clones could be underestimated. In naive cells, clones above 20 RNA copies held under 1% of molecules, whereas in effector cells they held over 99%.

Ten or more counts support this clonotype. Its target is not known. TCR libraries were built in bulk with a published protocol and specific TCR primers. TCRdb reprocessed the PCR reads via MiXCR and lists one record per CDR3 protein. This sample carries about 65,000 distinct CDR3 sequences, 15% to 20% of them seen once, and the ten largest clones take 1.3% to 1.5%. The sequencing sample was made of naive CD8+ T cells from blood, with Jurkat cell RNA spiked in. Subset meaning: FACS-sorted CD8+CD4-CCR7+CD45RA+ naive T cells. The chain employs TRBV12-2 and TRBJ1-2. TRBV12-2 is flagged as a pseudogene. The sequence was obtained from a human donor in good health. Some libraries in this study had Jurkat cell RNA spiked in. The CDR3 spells CASRLKSTF. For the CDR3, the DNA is TGTGCAAGTCGCTTAAAATCCACCTTC.